This is a list of T cell receptor beta chains from one sample in a study of T cells in Graves' hyperthyroidism and ophthalmopathy. TCRdb re-analysed the multiplex PCR reads in MiXCR, keeping a single row per CDR3 protein. Here the sample spans some 400,000 distinct CDR3 sequences, roughly 12% being singletons. The sequencing sample was made of blood. Receptor source: a man aged 25 to 45 with Graves' hyperthyroidism that later progressed to Graves' ophthalmopathy. Both conserved end residues are part of each CDR3. D genes are given only for firm matches. Clone size is not always given. Where it is, it says once, few, many or a class for expanded clones.

clone size	D gene	V gene	J gene	CDR3 DNA	CDR3 protein
many	NA	TRBV5-1	TRBJ1-1	TGCGCCAGCAGCTTAGGGGGAGTTACTGAAGCTTTCTTT	CASSLGGVTEAFF
many	NA	TRBV6-5	TRBJ1-2	TGTGCCAGCAGTTACTCGGTGGGGGGCGACTATGGCTACACCTTC	CASSYSVGGDYGYTF
many	NA	TRBV11-2	TRBJ2-1	TGTGCCAGCAGTCCAACCCGGGCCCAGAATGAGCAGTTCTTC	CASSPTRAQNEQFF
NA	NA	TRBV2	TRBJ2-7	TGTGCCAGCAGTGGCTCAGGGGTCGAACAGTACTTC	CASSGSGVEQYF
NA	TRBD1	TRBV5-4	TRBJ1-4	TGTGCCAGCAGCCGGACAGGGCAGAATGAAAAACTGTTTTTT	CASSRTGQNEKLFF
NA	NA	TRBV6-2/TRBV6-3	TRBJ2-1	TGTGCCAGCAACGGCGAGGGGGGGCGGAAGTTCTTC	CASNGEGGRKFF
many	NA	TRBV5-1	TRBJ1-2	TGCGCCAGCACCCCCGACAATTCTAACTATGGCTACACCTTC	CASTPDNSNYGYTF
many	NA	TRBV12-3/TRBV12-4	TRBJ2-2	TGTGCCAGCAGTTTATCCAACCCGGGACAGAACACCGGGGAGCTGTTTTTT	CASSLSNPGQNTGELFF
few	TRBD1	TRBV6-2/TRBV6-3	TRBJ1-5	TGTGCCAGCAGTCGACAGGGTCAGCCCCAGCATTTT	CASSRQGQPQHF
many	NA	TRBV20-1	TRBJ1-6	TGCAGTGCTAGAGATGGCGGGAGCTCCTATAATTCACCCCTCCACTTT	CSARDGGSSYNSPLHF
NA	TRBD2	TRBV19	TRBJ2-1	TGTGCCAGTAGGATAGCGGGGGGCCCCTACAATGAGCAGTTCTTC	CASRIAGGPYNEQFF
few	NA	TRBV25-1	TRBJ2-5	TGTGCCAGCAGTGAATCTGGCAGCCAAGAGACCCAGTACTTC	CASSESGSQETQYF
few	NA	TRBV28	TRBJ1-5	TGTGCCAGCAGTTTATGCCCCAGGTGGACGAGCAATCAGCCCCAGCATTTT	CASSLCPRWTSNQPQHF
NA	NA	TRBV18	TRBJ1-4	TGTGCCAGCTCGCGGGGAACCGGGAAGGCTAATGAAAAACTGTTTTTT	CASSRGTGKANEKLFF
NA	TRBD1	TRBV13	TRBJ1-2	TGTGCCAGCAGCCCACGTGGGCAGGGGGACTATGGCTACACCTTC	CASSPRGQGDYGYTF
many	NA	TRBV14	TRBJ1-2	TGTGCCAGCAGCCCACGACCCGGCTATGGCTACACCTTC	CASSPRPGYGYTF
many	NA	TRBV7-2	TRBJ2-3	TGTGCCAGCAGCCTGGGACTCCTCCGTAGCGATACGCAGTATTTT	CASSLGLLRSDTQYF
many	NA	TRBV20-1	TRBJ2-1	TGCAGTGCTAGAGAGGGACCTTACAATGAGCAGTTCTTC	CSAREGPYNEQFF
NA	NA	TRBV6-1	TRBJ1-1	TGTGCCAGCAGTGAAGATAGGTCCGGGGGCACTGAAGCTTTCTTT	CASSEDRSGGTEAFF
many	NA	TRBV27	TRBJ1-1	TGTGCCAACTCGTGGGGGGCGGAGACTGAAGCTTTCTTT	CANSWGAETEAFF
few	NA	TRBV4-2	TRBJ2-7	TGTGCCAGCAGCCAAGTTGGGACAAGAGGGTACGAGCAGTACTTC	CASSQVGTRGYEQYF
many	TRBD1	TRBV24-1	TRBJ2-1	TGTGCCACCAGTGATTTGCGGCAGGGGGCAAGCGGTGAGCAGTTCTTC	CATSDLRQGASGEQFF
few	TRBD2	TRBV7-9	TRBJ2-1	TGTGCCACGGGACTAGCGGGCTTGAATGAGCAGTTCTTC	CATGLAGLNEQFF
NA	NA	TRBV9	TRBJ1-5	TGTGCCAGCAGCACCCGGGACGATTATCAGCCCCAGCATTTT	CASSTRDDYQPQHF
many	TRBD2	TRBV2	TRBJ2-3	TGTGCCAGCAGTGAGGCACTAGCGGGGGGGACAGATACGCAGTATTTT	CASSEALAGGTDTQYF
NA	NA	TRBV7-8	TRBJ1-6	TGTGCCAGCAGCCAAGCCTCAGGAGGTTATAATTCACCCCTCCACTTT	CASSQASGGYNSPLHF
many	NA	TRBV20-1	TRBJ2-5	TGCAGTGCTAGTGGCAGGGCAGAGACCCAGTACTTC	CSASGRAETQYF
few	NA	TRBV10-3	TRBJ1-5	TGTGCCTCCTCGGAAACGGAGCAGCCCCAGCATTTT	CASSETEQPQHF
many	NA	TRBV30	TRBJ2-3	TGTGCCTGGAGTAAGTGGGTCACAGATACGCAGTATTTT	CAWSKWVTDTQYF
NA	NA	TRBV28	TRBJ1-4	TGTGCCAGCAGTTCCCCCCAGGCCGGGGGTGAAAAACTGTTTTTT	CASSSPQAGGEKLFF
many	NA	TRBV13	TRBJ2-1	TGTGCCAGCAGCATACGACCCATGACCTATTTGCATGAGCAGTTCTTC	CASSIRPMTYLHEQFF
NA	NA	TRBV7-6	TRBJ2-5	TGTGCCAGCAGCTTAGCTGGGCTTCAAGAGACCCAGTACTTC	CASSLAGLQETQYF
many	TRBD2	TRBV12-3/TRBV12-4	TRBJ2-5	TGTGCCAGCAGTTTCCGGCTAGCGGGGGGGCCGGAGACCCAGTACTTC	CASSFRLAGGPETQYF
many	NA	TRBV5-8	TRBJ2-7	TGTGCCAGCAGCGTACACAGGGTAGGCTCCGAGCAGTACTTC	CASSVHRVGSEQYF
NA	NA	TRBV3-1	TRBJ1-1	TGTGCCAGTCGCAGGGAGTCTGAAGCTTTCTTT	CASRRESEAFF
many	NA	TRBV3-1	TRBJ2-3	TGTGCCAGCACCCCAGCACTATCCGGCACAGATACGCAGTATTTT	CASTPALSGTDTQYF
NA	NA	TRBV5-5	TRBJ1-5	TGTGCCAGCAGCCCTAATTGGCAGGGCCGGGGTCAGCCCCAGCATTTT	CASSPNWQGRGQPQHF
NA	NA	TRBV30	TRBJ2-7	TGTGCCTGGAATCACCTCGGAGGGGAAACCTACGAGCAGTACTTC	CAWNHLGGETYEQYF
many	NA	TRBV28	TRBJ2-7	TGTGCCAGCAGTTTAGGCACGATAATCTACGAGCAGTACTTC	CASSLGTIIYEQYF
NA	NA	TRBV7-6	TRBJ1-3	TGTGCCAGCAGCTTAGGCCCAAGGGGGTCTGGAAACACCATATATTTT	CASSLGPRGSGNTIYF
few	NA	TRBV4-1	TRBJ2-4	TGCGCCAGCAGCCAAGAAGGAGAGGGGTCGTATAACATTCAGTACTTC	CASSQEGEGSYNIQYF